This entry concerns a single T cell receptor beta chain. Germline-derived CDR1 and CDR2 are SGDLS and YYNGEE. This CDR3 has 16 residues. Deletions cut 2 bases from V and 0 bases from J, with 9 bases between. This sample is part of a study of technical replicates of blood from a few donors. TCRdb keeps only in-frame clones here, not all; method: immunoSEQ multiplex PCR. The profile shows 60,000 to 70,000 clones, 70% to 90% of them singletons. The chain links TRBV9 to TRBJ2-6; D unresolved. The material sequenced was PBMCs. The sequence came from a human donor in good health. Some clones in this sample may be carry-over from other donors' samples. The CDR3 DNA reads TGTGCCAGCAGCGTGCTGAGCCTCTCTGGGGCCAACGTCCTGACTTTC. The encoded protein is CASSVLSLSGANVLTF. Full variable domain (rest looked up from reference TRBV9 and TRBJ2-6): DSGVTQTPKHLITATGQRVTLRCSPRSGDLSVYWYQQSLDQGLQFLIQYYNGEERAKGNILERFSAQQFPDLHSELNLSSLELGDSALYFCASSVLSLSGANVLTFGAGSRLTVL.